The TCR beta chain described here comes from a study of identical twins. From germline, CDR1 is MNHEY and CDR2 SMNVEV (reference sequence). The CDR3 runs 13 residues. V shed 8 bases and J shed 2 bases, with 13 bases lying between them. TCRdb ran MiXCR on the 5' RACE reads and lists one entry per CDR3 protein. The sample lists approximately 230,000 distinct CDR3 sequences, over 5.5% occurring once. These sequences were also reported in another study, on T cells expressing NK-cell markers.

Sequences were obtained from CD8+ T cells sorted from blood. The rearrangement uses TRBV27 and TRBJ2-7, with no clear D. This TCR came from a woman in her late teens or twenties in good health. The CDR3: CASGPNLAYEQYF. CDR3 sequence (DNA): TGTGCCAGCGGCCCTAACTTGGCCTACGAGCAGTACTTC.